The 4 T cell receptor beta chains below come from one sample, sequenced in a study of cytomegalovirus exposure and HLA in healthy donors. 13 Jbeta primers and 60 Vbeta primers were used for the PCR. The data were produced by immunoSEQ multiplex PCR, yet TCRdb's version contains in-frame clones alone and is incomplete. The table records about 110,000 clones, approximately 80% of them present only once. The sample taken for sequencing was PBMCs. These receptors came from a female donor in good health and CMV-seropositive.

There are a few counts of this clone. DNA for the CDR3: TGTGCCAGCAGTGAAGCAGGAGGAATAAACGGCTACACCTTC. Encoded protein: CASSEAGGINGYTF. The chain has TRBV6-1 and TRBJ1-2; the D is unclear. The V and J ends lost 0 bases and 8 bases respectively, with 13 bases between them. This CDR3 has 14 amino acids. Germline CDR1 is MNHNS and CDR2 is SASEGT.

Remarks on this clone: This sample includes further DNA sequences coding for the same CDR3. V and J are TRBV5-6 and TRBJ2-5; the match to TRBD1 covers 7 bases. Germline V CDR1 and CDR2: SGHDT, YYEEEE. The CDR3 totals 14 residues. The V gene end was trimmed by 3 bases and the J gene end by 1 base; junction bases not matched to a gene: 3. The CDR3 region is CASSSRQGQETQYF. The CDR3 coding sequence is TGTGCCAGCAGCTCTAGACAGGGCCAAGAGACCCAGTACTTC.

The chain has TRBV18 and TRBJ2-3, with TRBD1 as a possible D gene (5 bases). V gave up 4 bases and J gave up 4 bases, with 21 bases separating them. This CDR3 is built from 17 residues. Germline CDR1 and CDR2: KGHSH and LQKENI. The CDR3 spells CASSLMGPVGSADTQYF. As DNA, the CDR3 is TGTGCCAGCTCACTAATGGGGCCAGTAGGGTCGGCAGATACGCAGTATTTT.

A single count supports this clone. The chain combines TRBV10-3 with TRBJ1-1, with D possibly matching TRBD1 (5 bases). The CDR3 is 12 residues long. With 5 bases removed from V and 5 bases from J, the gap between germline ends came to 9 bases. Germline V CDR1 and CDR2: ENHRY, SYGVKD. Here the CDR3 DNA reads TGTGCCATCAGTTCGGGGGGAACTGAAGCTTTCTTT. It codes for CAISSGGTEAFF.